This T cell receptor (beta chain) derives from a study of human thymus T cells. The CDR3 length is 16 residues. V dropped 4 bases and J dropped 6; count of bases not matched to a gene: 9. The germline V gene encodes CDR1 SGHNT and CDR2 YYREEE (reference sequence). Clones were sequenced by immunoSEQ multiplex PCR, and TCRdb holds only the in-frame ones, with some missing. The table lists some 46,000 clones, over 85% of them singletons. All donors were healthy Finnish infants who were undergoing corrective surgery to treat congenital heart defects. The chain has TRBV5-4 and TRBJ2-3, with 12 positions matching TRBD2. This TCR was sampled from a boy younger than two with a congenital heart defect but otherwise immunologically healthy. Material: blood. CDR3 loop: CASSPGLAGRRDTQYF. DNA for the CDR3: TGTGCCAGCAGCCCAGGACTAGCGGGGCGTCGGGATACGCAGTATTTT.